Given below is one T cell receptor beta chain in context. Its recognized antigen is unknown. Base qualities are not at hand, and no much larger clone is one base apart. The data stem from a study of somatic mutations in cytotoxic T cells in rheumatoid arthritis listed by TCRdb under 2017. With regard to the full study: Right after diagnosis and prior to the start of any treatment, approximately 30 ml EDTA of peripheral blood was drawn from patients. A FACSAria II or Sony SH800 was used to flow-sort some V beta antibody-stained T-cell populations at nearly 100% purity, and TCRB sequencing was also done on sorted V beta1+ cells. The study asked whether expanded CD8+ T-cell clones in newly diagnosed, untreated rheumatoid arthritis carry somatic mutations, and used TCRB deep sequencing to characterize clonality. TCRB deep sequencing covered some 65 patients with rheumatoid arthritis along with about 20 healthy controls. Patient and control groups had essentially identical median ages.

What the authors observed across the whole study: CD8+ T-cell clonality did not differ significantly between rheumatoid arthritis patients and age-matched healthy controls. In about an eighth of the roughly 65 patients, more than 20% of CD8+ cells belonged to the largest CD8+ clone, while several identical CD8+ TCRB sequences were shared between blood and synovial fluid. The slight TRBV07 underrepresentation in patients was not adjusted for multiple comparisons. An increase of CD8+ clonality with age was seen in patients (Spearman r of about 0.45) but not in healthy controls. The expanded CD8+ clones had unknown antigen targets, and not appearing in virus-specific databases did not rule out that they were virus-specific.

Positive magnetic bead selection on an AutoMACS was used to isolate CD4+ and CD8+ cells, with flow cytometry used to check purity. After a first flow cytometry screen using a TCR V beta antibody panel, clonal expansions were characterized through TCRB deep sequencing of sorted CD8+ fractions. Peripheral blood mononuclear cells were obtained using density gradient separation with Ficoll-Paque PLUS. Using Nucleospin Tissue or Tissue XS kits, DNA was extracted from CD4-enriched, CD8-enriched or PBMC samples, with quantification by a Qubit 2.0 fluorometer. Trimming takes 1 base from V and 4 bases from J, and the germline ends sit 12 bases apart. The CDR3 numbers 14 residues from cysteine through phenylalanine. The kept DNA is CDR3 alone, 42 bases in frame from the first base. The germline V gene supplies CDR1 SGHRS and CDR2 YFSETQ. Sequencing of TCRB CDR3 was done on genomic DNA with the immunoSEQ assay. The original methods were these. Published virus-specific TCRB sequences were compared with patient CD8+ clones larger than 1%, and only a few matches were found. The analyses included only productive TCRB rearrangements. A clone was defined by a unique TCRB CDR3 sequence, and clonality was computed as a productive clonality index based on Shannon entropy. To calculate repertoire overlap between two samples, the template counts of each clone were considered relative to each sample's total templates. Flow cytometry-measured V-gene usage correlated with V-gene usage from TCRB sequencing, with a Spearman r of about 0.56. TCRdb retrieved this table from immuneACCESS and kept in-frame rearrangements only. Not all clones are present; in checked studies, unresolved V genes account for under half, and no reason is known for the remainder. V and J calls and clone size are copied from that table; D and trimming were computed from the DNA. A total of more than 20,000 clones appear in this sample, roughly 80% of them only once. The ten most abundant clones make up approximately 3.4% of the sample.

The rearrangement combines TRBV5-1 with TRBJ2-7; the D gene is unclear. The TCR comes from an adult with rheumatoid arthritis. Sequencing was done on a sample of CD8+ T cells sorted from blood. Read as DNA, the sequence is TGCGCCAGCAGCTTGCGAGTCGGCCTATACGAGCAGTACTTC. Its product reads: CASSLRVGLYEQYF.